These T cell receptor beta chains were read from a single sample in a study of cytomegalovirus exposure and HLA in healthy donors. The table came from immunoSEQ multiplex PCR; TCRdb's copy has only in-frame clones and leaves some out. The sample records 90,000 to 130,000 clones, under 85% being singletons. Input material: PBMCs. Receptors were obtained from a young man in good health and CMV-seropositive. The CDR3 runs from the conserved cysteine through the conserved F or W. Each record gives: J gene, D gene, clone size, V gene, CDR3 DNA, CDR3 protein. The D gene is left open where the match is weak. A row's size may be missing; if present it is once, few, many or a size class.

TRBJ1-6 TRBD1 . TRBV7-9 TGTGCCAGCAGCGTGAGACAGGGGTATAATTCACCCCTCCACTTT CASSVRQGYNSPLHF
TRBJ1-1 . few TRBV13 TGTGCCAGCAGAAAACTCCGGGGTCTCGACACTGAAGCTTTCTTT CASRKLRGLDTEAFF
TRBJ2-3 . . TRBV6-1 TGTGCCAGCAGTGGAGAGCTAGGCGCAGATACGCAGTATTTT CASSGELGADTQYF
TRBJ1-1 . once TRBV7-8 TGTGCCAGCAGCTACATTGGGAACACTGAAGCTTTCTTT CASSYIGNTEAFF
TRBJ1-5 . . TRBV19 TGTGCCACCACTTTAGTAGGCGGGGCCAATCAGCCCCAGCATTTT CATTLVGGANQPQHF
TRBJ1-1 TRBD1 . TRBV5-4 TGTGCCAGCAGCCTCCGACAGGGCTATGACACTGAAGCTTTCTTT CASSLRQGYDTEAFF
TRBJ2-2 TRBD1 . TRBV15 TGTGCCACCAGAGGAACAGGGGGCATTATCGGGGAGCTGTTTTTT CATRGTGGIIGELFF
TRBJ1-4 TRBD1 . TRBV7-9 TGTGCCAGCAGCCCAGGGACAGGGGGTACTAATGAAAAACTGTTTTTT CASSPGTGGTNEKLFF
TRBJ2-7 TRBD1 . TRBV2 TGTGCCAGCAGTGGAGAGGACAGGGCCTACGAGCAGTACTTC CASSGEDRAYEQYF
TRBJ2-7 TRBD2 . TRBV2 TGTGCCAGCAGTGAAACGGCGGGAGGGGTTGGGCAGTACTTC CASSETAGGVGQYF
TRBJ2-3 . few TRBV28 TGTGCCACCGCGGCTGGGGCGAGAGATACGCAGTATTTT CATAAGARDTQYF
TRBJ1-1 . . TRBV7-9 TGTGCCAGCAGCTTATTAATGAACACTGAAGCTTTCTTT CASSLLMNTEAFF
TRBJ1-1 TRBD1 . TRBV9 TGTGCCAGCAGCGCGCACTACCCGGGACAGATCAACACTGAAGCTTTCTTT CASSAHYPGQINTEAFF
TRBJ1-1 . . TRBV5-1 TGCGCCAGCAGCTTCCGGACAGCGAACACTGAAGCTTTCTTT CASSFRTANTEAFF
TRBJ1-4 . many TRBV4-1 TGCGCCAGCAGCCAAGGGAGTACAAGGTCGTCCAATGAAAAACTGTTTTTT CASSQGSTRSSNEKLFF
TRBJ2-3 TRBD2 . TRBV5-6 TGTGCCAGCAGCCCCTTGACTAGCGGGGGCACAGATACGCAGTATTTT CASSPLTSGGTDTQYF
TRBJ2-7 TRBD2 . TRBV6-5 TGTGCCAGCAGTTACGGGGGGGTCTCCTACGAGCAGTACTTC CASSYGGVSYEQYF
TRBJ1-1 TRBD1 . TRBV2 TGTGCCAGCAGTGCTGCCCCCTACCTGACAGGGGTGGGAACTGAAGCTTTCTTT CASSAAPYLTGVGTEAFF
TRBJ2-5 TRBD1 . TRBV5-1 TGCGCCAGCAGCCGGGACAGGGGTCAAGAGACCCAGTACTTC CASSRDRGQETQYF
TRBJ1-2 . . TRBV4-3 TGCGCCAGCAGCCACCTCCCGGAGACCTATGGCTACACCTTC CASSHLPETYGYTF
TRBJ2-7 . . TRBV15 TGTGCCACCAGCAGAGATCCAGCGGCCTCCTACGAGCAGTACTTC CATSRDPAASYEQYF
TRBJ2-7 . . TRBV6-6 TGTGCCAGCAGCCCCCCTGGACAGTCCCTAAGCGTGGAGTACTTC CASSPPGQSLSVEYF
TRBJ1-4 TRBD1 . TRBV11-2 TGTGCCAGCAGCTTCGGACAGGGGGACGAAAAACTGTTTTTT CASSFGQGDEKLFF
TRBJ2-3 . once TRBV5-6 TGTGCCAGCAGCTTCCCAGGACTCTCCGATACGCAGTATTTT CASSFPGLSDTQYF
TRBJ2-3 TRBD1 . TRBV5-4 TGTGCCAGCAGGGCGACAGGGTCAGATACGCAGTATTTT CASRATGSDTQYF
TRBJ1-1 . . TRBV6-5 TGTGCCAGCAGAGGGACACGACACACTGAAGCTTTCTTT CASRGTRHTEAFF
TRBJ1-3 . . TRBV6-5 TGTGCCAGCAGTTACTCCCACTCTGGAAACACCATATATTTT CASSYSHSGNTIYF
TRBJ2-7 TRBD2 . TRBV19 TGTGCCAGTAGTCCTAGCGGGGGGCCCTACGAGCAGTACTTC CASSPSGGPYEQYF
TRBJ2-2 . . TRBV2 TGTGCTACGGCAGGGAACAGGCCCGGGGAGCTGTTTTTT CATAGNRPGELFF
TRBJ2-7 . . TRBV29-1 TGCAGCGTTGGAAGAGGACAGCTCTACGAGCAGTACTTC CSVGRGQLYEQYF
TRBJ2-4 . . TRBV6-5 TGTGCCAGCAGCCCCTCGACAGTAGCCAAAAACATTCAGTACTTC CASSPSTVAKNIQYF
TRBJ1-3 TRBD1 . TRBV9 TGTGCCAGCAGCCCCCGGGGACAGGGCCCAGGAAACACCATATATTTT CASSPRGQGPGNTIYF
TRBJ2-3 . . TRBV5-4 TGTGCCAGCAGCTTGTATGATAGGGGGGGGACAGATACGCAGTATTTT CASSLYDRGGTDTQYF
TRBJ1-1 TRBD1 . TRBV4-2 TGTGCCAGCAGCCTTGGGGGGGACAGGGGGAACACTGAAGCTTTCTTT CASSLGGDRGNTEAFF
TRBJ1-4 . . TRBV19 TGTGCCAGTAGTAGGAGACAGCCTAATGAAAAACTGTTTTTT CASSRRQPNEKLFF
TRBJ1-2 . . TRBV6-1 TGTGCCAGCAGTCAGCGAGACGGTTCCGGCTATGGCTACCCCTTC CASSQRDGSGYGYPF